These T cell receptor beta chains were read from a single sample in a study of early T cells in non-severe SARS-CoV-2 infection. TCRdb re-analysed the 5' RACE reads in MiXCR, keeping a single row per CDR3 protein. The sample shows 55,000 or so distinct CDR3 sequences, roughly 6.2% of them seen only once. Input material: whole blood. Every receptor here comes from an adult who was a healthcare worker with PCR-confirmed SARS-CoV-2 infection or an uninfected control (not recorded which). Each CDR3 is given with its conserved first and last residue. D genes are given only for firm matches. Not all rows give a size; the values are once, few, many and, for expanded clones, a class.

v_gene	j_gene	d_gene	abundance	CDR3aa	CDR3nt
TRBV6-1	TRBJ2-5	TRBD2	many	CASSTGTTQETQYF	TGTGCCAGCAGCACCGGGACTACCCAAGAGACCCAGTACTTC
TRBV19	TRBJ1-5	-	-	CATSPLTGGSNQPQHF	TGTGCCACCTCACCCCTGACAGGCGGATCTAATCAGCCCCAGCATTTT
TRBV6-2/TRBV6-3	TRBJ2-5	TRBD1	few	CASSYTPRQGEQETQYF	TGTGCCAGCAGTTACACCCCCAGACAGGGGGAACAAGAGACCCAGTACTTC
TRBV20-1	TRBJ2-1	-	-	CSARPFAGEQFF	TGCAGTGCTAGACCATTTGCGGGGGAGCAGTTCTTC
TRBV6-6	TRBJ2-7	-	many	CASSSRVGRYEQYF	TGTGCCAGCAGTTCTCGGGTCGGGCGCTACGAGCAGTACTTC
TRBV7-2	TRBJ2-7	-	-	CASSSTGAEQYF	TGTGCCAGCAGCTCTACAGGTGCCGAGCAGTACTTC
TRBV29-1	TRBJ2-1	-	many	CSVEAGYRGNEQFF	TGCAGCGTTGAAGCAGGGTATCGGGGCAATGAGCAGTTCTTC
TRBV28	TRBJ1-5	TRBD1	-	CASSPPPDRVSNQPQHF	TGTGCCAGCAGTCCTCCCCCGGACAGGGTTAGCAATCAGCCCCAGCATTTT
TRBV5-1	TRBJ1-4	TRBD1	few	CASSRTTGINEKLFF	TGCGCCAGCAGCAGGACGACAGGGATTAATGAAAAACTGTTTTTT
TRBV9	TRBJ1-5	TRBD1	-	CASSVGTGNQPQHF	TGTGCCAGCAGCGTAGGGACAGGGAATCAGCCCCAGCATTTT
TRBV7-2	TRBJ2-3	TRBD2	many	CASSLRGGGGTDTQYF	TGTGCCAGCAGCTTACGTGGCGGGGGGGGAACAGATACGCAGTATTTT
TRBV11-2	TRBJ2-7	TRBD1	few	CASSRPGQGSEQYF	TGTGCCAGCAGCCGCCCGGGACAGGGCTCCGAGCAGTACTTC
TRBV10-1	TRBJ2-7	TRBD1	few	CASSESIGTEDYEQYF	TGCGCCAGCAGTGAGTCGATAGGGACAGAAGACTACGAGCAGTACTTC
TRBV12-3/TRBV12-4	TRBJ2-7	TRBD1	-	CASSRTTGGKYEQYF	TGTGCCAGCAGCCGCACTACAGGGGGGAAGTACGAGCAGTACTTC
TRBV20-1	TRBJ2-1	-	many	CSAIIEGGSYNEQFF	TGCAGTGCCATTATAGAGGGTGGCTCCTACAATGAGCAGTTCTTC
TRBV7-6	TRBJ1-1	-	many	CASSLQSGTAAAFF	TGTGCCAGCAGCCTACAATCCGGGACCGCAGCCGCTTTCTTT
TRBV5-1	TRBJ1-1	TRBD1	-	CASSSRRRTGAEPTEAFF	TGCGCCAGCAGCTCCAGAAGAAGGACAGGGGCCGAGCCCACTGAAGCTTTCTTT
TRBV18	TRBJ1-2	-	many	CASSFDPNYGYTF	TGTGCCAGCTCATTCGACCCTAACTATGGCTACACCTTC
TRBV5-1	TRBJ2-1	-	few	CASSLAGQPSYNEQFF	TGCGCCAGCAGCTTGGCCGGACAACCCTCCTACAATGAGCAGTTCTTC
TRBV7-9	TRBJ1-5	TRBD1	many	CASSSDRGAYGNQPQHF	TGTGCCAGCAGCTCCGACAGGGGAGCATATGGCAATCAGCCCCAGCATTTT
TRBV14	TRBJ1-3	TRBD1	few	CASARDSSGNTIYF	TGTGCCAGCGCTAGGGACAGCTCTGGAAACACCATATATTTT
TRBV11-3	TRBJ1-1	TRBD1	many	CASSLGPDRVNTEAFF	TGTGCCAGCAGCTTAGGGCCAGACAGGGTGAACACTGAAGCTTTCTTT
TRBV6-2/TRBV6-3	TRBJ1-2	-	-	CASSASNYGYTF	TGTGCCAGCAGTGCATCAAACTATGGCTACACCTTC
TRBV20-1	TRBJ2-5	-	many	CSAAPSVTQYF	TGCAGTGCAGCACCGTCTGTCACCCAGTACTTC
TRBV7-9	TRBJ1-2	-	few	CASSSHRALIYGYTF	TGTGCCAGCAGCTCGCACCGGGCCCTGATCTATGGCTACACCTTC
TRBV28	TRBJ2-2	-	few	CASDKRGLFNTGELFF	TGTGCCAGCGATAAGAGAGGGCTATTCAACACCGGGGAGCTGTTTTTT
TRBV5-5	TRBJ2-7	-	many	CASSLGGTPAYEQYF	TGTGCCAGCAGCTTGGGCGGGACACCTGCCTACGAGCAGTACTTC
TRBV7-9	TRBJ2-7	TRBD1	few	CASSPRTGLAYEQYF	TGTGCCAGCAGCCCCCGGACAGGGTTAGCCTACGAGCAGTACTTC
TRBV29-1	TRBJ1-4	-	many	CSVGWRENEKLFF	TGCAGCGTGGGGTGGAGGGAAAATGAAAAACTGTTTTTT
TRBV28	TRBJ2-2	-	many	CASSFGGRITGELFF	TGTGCCAGCAGTTTTGGGGGGCGGATCACCGGGGAGCTGTTTTTT
TRBV5-1	TRBJ2-1	TRBD1	few	CASSLSQGAGYNEQFF	TGCGCCAGCAGCTTATCCCAGGGGGCTGGCTACAATGAGCAGTTCTTC
TRBV15	TRBJ1-4	-	many	CATSSPLGGFIDEKLFF	TGTGCCACCAGCAGCCCCTTAGGAGGGTTTATCGATGAAAAACTGTTTTTT
TRBV20-1	TRBJ1-5	-	many	CSARDRRDQPQHF	TGCAGTGCTAGAGATCGGAGGGATCAGCCCCAGCATTTT
TRBV11-2	TRBJ2-1	-	many	CASSLDLADYNEQFF	TGTGCCAGCAGCTTAGACCTAGCAGACTACAATGAGCAGTTCTTC
TRBV19	TRBJ2-6	TRBD1	-	CASSTIGQGLRASVLTF	TGTGCCAGTAGTACGATCGGACAGGGACTTCGCGCCAGCGTCCTGACTTTC
TRBV15	TRBJ2-5	TRBD2	few	CATSSEAGTSGGFKETQYF	TGTGCCACCAGCAGTGAGGCAGGGACTAGCGGGGGATTCAAAGAGACCCAGTACTTC
TRBV6-2/TRBV6-3	TRBJ1-2	-	few	CASSYSGQKSYGYTF	TGTGCCAGCAGTTACTCCGGACAGAAGAGCTATGGCTACACCTTC
TRBV6-5	TRBJ1-5	-	many	CASSYDGFNQPQHF	TGTGCCAGCAGTTACGACGGTTTCAATCAGCCCCAGCATTTT
TRBV12-3/TRBV12-4	TRBJ1-1	-	few	CASSIGRPMNTEAFF	TGTGCCAGCAGTATTGGACGGCCAATGAACACTGAAGCTTTCTTT
TRBV29-1	TRBJ1-3	-	many	CSVESGAGNTIYF	TGCAGCGTTGAATCGGGGGCTGGAAACACCATATATTTT
TRBV5-1	TRBJ2-3	TRBD1	many	CASSLGQGVSTDTQYF	TGCGCCAGCAGCCTGGGACAGGGGGTGAGCACAGATACGCAGTATTTT
TRBV11-2	TRBJ1-2	-	few	CASSPHNYGYTF	TGTGCCAGCAGCCCCCACAACTATGGCTACACCTTC
TRBV28	TRBJ2-4	TRBD1	many	CASSFGQGILAKNIQYF	TGTGCCAGCAGTTTTGGACAGGGGATATTAGCCAAAAACATTCAGTACTTC
TRBV7-9	TRBJ1-1	-	many	CASTPGVHTEAFF	TGTGCCAGCACCCCAGGAGTCCACACTGAAGCTTTCTTT
TRBV14	TRBJ1-1	-	-	CASSQAGAHTEAFF	TGTGCCAGCAGCCAAGCAGGGGCGCACACTGAAGCTTTCTTT
TRBV20-1	TRBJ2-7	-	many	CSAPDSYEQYF	TGCAGTGCCCCCGACAGCTACGAGCAGTACTTC